The clone carrying this T cell receptor beta chain was found a few times. Around 9.5 milliliters of peripheral blood were drawn from each donor. Germline V CDR1 and CDR2: MGHRA, YSYEKL. V lost 0 bases and J 1 base, leaving 14 bases between the germline ends. The CDR3 consists of 17 residues. With a J-beta primer mix and a sample-barcoded 5' primer, a second PCR ran roughly 6 to 12 cycles. Per sample, CDR3-containing paired-end reads numbered at least 2.5 million. TCRdb called the 5' RACE reads again in MiXCR, with one record for every CDR3 protein. This sample has 1.4 million to 1.5 million distinct CDR3 sequences, with 35% to 45% found just once. These data are taken from a study of blood T cells in healthy people across ages.

J is TRBJ2-3 and V is TRBV4-1; possibly TRBD2 for D (6 bases). The receptor was isolated from a woman aged 18-35 years in good health. Sample: blood. CDR3 DNA: TGCGCCAGCAGCCAAGATCAGTTAGGGACTGGCACAGATACGCAGTATTTT. Protein: CASSQDQLGTGTDTQYF.